The 5 T cell receptor beta chains presented below share a single source sample, sequenced in a study of cytomegalovirus exposure and HLA in healthy donors. Profiling relied on immunoSEQ multiplex PCR, and the TCRdb table lists in-frame clones only, not all of them. The table lists roughly 200,000 clones, about 81% of them singletons. Sequenced material: PBMCs. The receptors shown here come from a woman in her thirties in good health and CMV-seronegative.

The chain recombines TRBV4-1 with TRBJ1-5, with D uncertain. Germline V gene data show CDR1 as MGHRA and CDR2 as YSYEKL. The CDR3 spans 19 residues. Between the trimmed V and J ends, which lost 0 bases and 0 bases, there was a span of 18 bases. The CDR3 nucleotides read TGCGCCAGCAGCCAAGAGTGGCAGAATCTCATATATAGCAATCAGCCCCAGCATTTT. Encoded protein: CASSQEWQNLIYSNQPQHF.

The V and J genes are TRBV5-5 and TRBJ2-3; tentatively, D is TRBD2 (6 bases). The germline gives CDR1 SGHKS, CDR2 YYEKEE (reference sequence). The CDR3 is 16 residues long. Trimming cost V 5 bases and J 3 bases, with 19 bases left between them. CDR3 region: CASRGVGGRGTDTQYF. The CDR3 bases are TGTGCCAGCAGGGGGGTAGGTGGGCGGGGAACAGATACGCAGTATTTT.

The chain has TRBV5-1 and TRBJ2-3; the match to TRBD1 covers 9 bases. Germline V gene data show CDR1 as SGHRS and CDR2 as YFSETQ. V shed 8 bases, J shed 4 bases, and the junction held 8 bases outside the gene matches. The CDR3 spans 14 residues. Here the CDR3 reads CASFRDRDPDTQYF. Written as DNA, the CDR3 is TGCGCCAGTTTCCGGGACAGGGACCCAGATACGCAGTATTTT.

V usage is TRBV6-5 and J usage is TRBJ2-7; possibly TRBD2 for D (7 bases). V dropped 6 bases and J dropped 6 bases, with 18 bases sitting between them. Germline loops: CDR1 MNHEY, CDR2 SVGAGI. The CDR3 covers 14 residues. CDR3 in DNA: TGTGCCAGCAGACAGAGGGGGGGAACGGGCGAGCAGTACTTC. This translates into CASRQRGGTGEQYF.

This clone was detected only a few times. The V and J genes are TRBV28 and TRBJ2-1, with 12 bases identical to TRBD2. This CDR3 region has 15 residues. V lost 2 bases to trimming and J lost 8 bases; unmatched junction nucleotides: 4. Germline V lookup: CDR1 MDHEN, CDR2 SYDVKM. The CDR3 is CASSLLAGGRDEQFF. The CDR3 nucleotides read TGTGCCAGCAGTTTACTAGCGGGGGGGCGAGATGAGCAGTTCTTC.